This T cell receptor (beta chain) was observed in a study of T cells in tumors after PD-1 blockade. Study information: Patients had no prior checkpoint blockade, systemic immunosuppressants, or anti-cancer therapy within 4 weeks. During anti-PD-1 treatment, some patients continued daily vismodegib 150 mg. Mean per blood sample: 95,000 to 130,000 templates (roughly 21,000-270,000), 36,536 unique clonotypes.

V was clipped by 2 bases and J by 0 bases, with 4 bases between them. The CDR3 covers 13 residues. In germline, CDR1 is MRHNA, CDR2 SNTAGT. Only in-frame clones appear in the TCRdb table, and some are missing; sequencing was by immunoSEQ multiplex PCR. The repertoire consists of around 35,000 clones, with 70% to 75% occurring once and the leading ten covering around 40%. The sample in question was PBMCs, obtained after anti-PD-1 treatment. The clonotype originates from a human donor with basal cell carcinoma. J is TRBJ1-1 and V is TRBV6-4; D unclear. CDR3 protein: CASSDRVNTEAFF. CDR3 DNA: TGTGCCAGCAGTGACAGGGTGAACACTGAAGCTTTCTTT.